Listed here are 18 T cell receptor beta chains from one sample, sequenced in a study of T cell responses to AZD1222 COVID-19 vaccine. Method: immunoSEQ multiplex PCR; TCRdb's copy keeps in-frame clones and lacks some. The sample shows about 100,000 clones, about 93% of them seen only once. Specimen: peripheral blood, collected 28 days after the second AZD1222 dose. The source of these receptors is an adult who received the AZD1222 COVID-19 vaccine.

The V call is TRBV28, the J call TRBJ2-1, with TRBD2 matching 8 bases. Germline V CDR1 and CDR2: MDHEN, SYDVKM. The CDR3 loop spans 17 amino acids. V was clipped by 2 bases and J by 4 bases; unmatched bases: 10. CDR3 region: CASSLGYRAGVYNEQFF. CDR3 bases: TGTGCCAGCAGTTTAGGCTATCGAGCGGGGGTTTACAATGAGCAGTTCTTC. Full variable domain (outside the CDR3, taken from reference TRBV28 and TRBJ2-1): DVKVTQSSRYLVKRTGEKVFLECVQDMDHENMFWYRQDPGLGLRLIYFSYDVKMKEKGDIPEGYSVSREKKERFSLILESASTNQTSMYLCASSLGYRAGVYNEQFFGPGTRLTVL.

This clone appeared a single time. The V gene is TRBV24-1, the J gene TRBJ2-1, with TRBD1 identical over 10 bases. The V gene end was trimmed by 8 bases and the J gene end by 8 bases; junction bases not matched to a gene: 14. Germline V gene lookup returns CDR1 KGHDR and CDR2 SFDVKD. The CDR3 sequence is 16 residues long. CDR3 DNA: TGTGCCACCACCCCGAGGGGGGACAGGGGTTTCGATGAGCAGTTCTTC. As protein: CATTPRGDRGFDEQFF.

This chain links TRBV5-1 with TRBJ2-5; TRBD1 aligns across 9 bases. V was pared by 4 bases and J by 5 bases, with 9 bases of the junction left unmatched. CDR1 is SGHRS and CDR2 is YFSETQ in the germline V gene. The CDR3 totals 15 residues. The CDR3: CASSRGQGTAETQYF. The CDR3, as DNA: TGCGCCAGCAGCAGGGGACAGGGAACTGCGGAGACCCAGTACTTC.

The V call is TRBV13, the J call TRBJ2-3; the D is unclear. In germline, CDR1 is PRHDT, CDR2 FYEKMQ (reference sequence). V was shortened by 5 bases and J by 5 bases, with 8 bases between the two germline ends. The CDR3 spans 12 residues. The CDR3 region is CASSAGRDTQYF. CDR3 DNA: TGTGCCAGCAGCGCAGGCAGAGATACGCAGTATTTT. The entire variable domain, with the rest obtained from reference TRBV13 and TRBJ2-3, is as follows: AAGVIQSPRHLIKEKRETATLKCYPIPRHDTVYWYQQGPGQDPQFLISFYEKMQSDKGSIPDRFSAQQFSDYHSELNMSSLELGDSALYFCASSAGRDTQYFGPGTRLTVL.

The J gene is TRBJ2-1, the V gene TRBV11-2; perhaps TRBD1 as D (5 bases). The CDR3 consists of 15 residues. V was shortened by 1 base and J by 4 bases, with 11 bases between the two germline ends. Per germline, CDR1 SGHAT and CDR2 FQNNGV. This CDR3 is CASSLVERGYNEQFF. As DNA, the CDR3 is TGTGCCAGCAGCTTAGTCGAAAGGGGATACAATGAGCAGTTCTTC.

This rearrangement joins TRBV6-2 or TRBV6-3 to TRBJ1-2; tentatively, D is TRBD1 (5 bases). The CDR3 runs to 14 residues. V was shortened by 6 bases and J by 6 bases, with 17 bases between the two germline ends. Germline assignment: CDR1 MNHEY and CDR2 SVGEGT. CDR3 nucleotide sequence: TGTGCCAGCAGCCTAAGCTGGGGGTCGGATGGCTACACCTTC. Its protein is CASSLSWGSDGYTF.

The V call is TRBV19, the J call TRBJ1-4; 7 nucleotides align to TRBD1. This CDR3 is 16 amino acids long. Germline-derived CDR1 and CDR2 are LNHDA and SQIVND (reference sequence). Trimming at V came to 5 bases and at J to 0 bases, leaving 6 bases not matched to a gene. The CDR3 here is CASSSGTVSTNEKLFF. The DNA for the CDR3 is TGTGCCAGTAGTTCCGGGACAGTTTCAACTAATGAAAAACTGTTTTTT. Full variable domain (outside the CDR3, taken from reference TRBV19 and TRBJ1-4): DGGITQSPKYLFRKEGQNVTLSCEQNLNHDAMYWYRQDPGQGLRLIYYSQIVNDFQKGDIAEGYSVSREKKESFPLTVTSAQKNPTAFYLCASSSGTVSTNEKLFFGSGTQLSVL.

The rearrangement uses TRBV5-1 and TRBJ1-6; tentative D call: TRBD1 (5 bases). Germline assignment: CDR1 SGHRS and CDR2 YFSETQ. V gave up 2 bases and J gave up 8 bases, with 11 bases separating them. This CDR3 spans 14 amino acids. The CDR3 here is CASSLLGGDSPLHF. The CDR3 nucleotides are TGCGCCAGCAGCTTATTGGGAGGGGATTCACCCCTCCACTTT.

V usage is TRBV10-2 and J usage is TRBJ1-3, with D unclear. The germline V gene encodes CDR1 WSHSY and CDR2 SAAADI. The V gene lost 9 bases and the J gene lost 4 bases, with 13 bases spanning the gap. The CDR3 is made up of 13 amino acids. CDR3 protein: CASKEGSGNTIYF. As DNA, the CDR3 is TGCGCCAGTAAAGAGGGAAGCGGAAACACCATATATTTT.

The chain uses TRBV5-1 and TRBJ2-3; 8 nucleotides agree with TRBD1. V lost 6 bases and J lost 5; bases outside the gene matches: 8. The CDR3 is made up of 14 amino acids. The germline V gene encodes CDR1 SGHRS and CDR2 YFSETQ. The CDR3 is CASKWQGAEDTQYF. The CDR3, as DNA: TGCGCCAGCAAATGGCAGGGGGCGGAAGATACGCAGTATTTT.

The chain employs TRBV6-2 or TRBV6-3 and TRBJ1-2; 9 nucleotides match TRBD1. The germline V gene has CDR1 MNHEY and CDR2 SVGEGT. The CDR3 has 15 residues. The junction had 5 bases not matched to a gene; V was cut back by 3 bases and J by 3 bases. This CDR3 reads CASSYSTGGYYGYTF. In nucleotides, the CDR3 is TGTGCCAGCAGTTATTCGACAGGGGGGTACTATGGCTACACCTTC.

The rearrangement joins TRBV9 to TRBJ2-2, with 8 bases lining up with TRBD1. Germline values: CDR1 SGDLS, CDR2 YYNGEE. V was pared by 4 bases and J by 3 bases, with 5 bases of the junction left unmatched. The CDR3 length is 15 residues. The CDR3 region is CASSLTGADTGELFF. The CDR3 DNA follows: TGTGCCAGCAGCTTGACAGGGGCGGACACCGGGGAGCTGTTTTTT.

The rearrangement uses TRBV19 and TRBJ2-7; TRBD1 might be the D (5 bases). In germline, CDR1 is LNHDA, CDR2 SQIVND (reference sequence). This CDR3 contains 14 residues. V lost 3 bases and J lost 0, with 9 bases in between. The DNA for the CDR3 is TGTGCCAGTAGTATGTACCAGGGCTCCTACGAGCAGTACTTC. Protein: CASSMYQGSYEQYF.

The rearrangement links TRBV2 to TRBJ1-5; 7 bases align to TRBD1. CDR3 size: 14 residues. J lost 5 bases, V lost 7 bases, and 8 bases had no gene match. Germline V gene sequence: CDR1 SNHLY, CDR2 FYNNEI. Here the CDR3 DNA reads TGTGCCAGCACCCCGGACAGGCCAGATCAGCCCCAGCATTTT. This encodes CASTPDRPDQPQHF.

The V call is TRBV5-1, the J call TRBJ2-3; D is unclear. In germline, CDR1 is SGHRS, CDR2 YFSETQ. The germline V and J ends were trimmed by 3 bases and 2 bases, with 10 bases remaining between them. The CDR3 loop spans 14 amino acids. CDR3 DNA sequence: TGCGCCAGCAGCTCGACTGTCTACACAGATACGCAGTATTTT. Its translation: CASSSTVYTDTQYF.

This clone was counted once. The chain combines TRBV4-3 with TRBJ2-1; 8 positions agree with TRBD2. J was trimmed by 8 bases and V by 0 bases; bases with no gene match: 6. Looked up from germline, CDR1 is LGHNA and CDR2 is YSLEER. The CDR3 has 15 amino acids. Here the CDR3 DNA reads TGCGCCAGCAGCCAAGAGAGCGGGAGAAGCCATGAGCAGTTCTTC. Residues: CASSQESGRSHEQFF.

This sequence joins TRBV6-6 and TRBJ2-7; TRBD2 agrees at 7 bases. The CDR3 is made up of 14 amino acids. The V gene's germline CDR1 is MNHNY and CDR2 SVGAGI (reference sequence). With 7 bases clipped from V and 1 base from J, the junction kept 7 bases outside the gene matches. The CDR3 loop reads CASKKRDSSYEQYF. CDR3 DNA: TGTGCCAGCAAGAAGCGGGACTCATCCTACGAGCAGTACTTC.

The chain joins TRBV11-2 to TRBJ1-6; 12 bases are shared with TRBD1. The V gene end was trimmed by 5 bases and the J gene end by 3 bases; junction bases not matched to a gene: 5. The CDR3 spans 17 residues. The germline gives CDR1 SGHAT, CDR2 FQNNGV. In DNA form, the CDR3 reads TGTGCCAGCAGCACAGGGACAGGGGGCTTCTATAATTCACCCCTCCACTTT. Translating it yields CASSTGTGGFYNSPLHF. The variable domain in full, with the rest retrieved from reference TRBV11-2 and TRBJ1-6, is EAGVAQSPRYKIIEKRQSVAFWCNPISGHATLYWYQQILGQGPKLLIQFQNNGVVDDSQLPKDRFSAERLKGVDSTLKIQPAKLEDSAVYLCASSTGTGGFYNSPLHFGNGTRLTVT.